These 6 T cell receptor beta chains came from one sample sequenced in a study of T-cell memory formation after mild COVID-19. MiXCR was run by TCRdb on the 5' RACE reads, yielding one entry per CDR3 protein. The table has 170,000 or so distinct CDR3 sequences, about a fifth seen once. Sequenced sample: PBMCs or a T cell subset sorted from them (not recorded which). These receptors all come from an adult woman who had mild COVID-19 (a few samples of this study predate the infection). Cell type and time point are not known.

This rearrangement joins TRBV7-9 to TRBJ1-2, with a tentative D call TRBD1 (5 bases). Trimming removed 1 base from V and 8 bases from J, with 14 bases in between. This CDR3 comprises 14 residues. Germline CDR1 and CDR2: SEHNR and FQNEAQ (reference sequence). As DNA, the CDR3 is TGTGCCAGCAGCTTAGTTGCAGGGAAAGACGGCTACACCTTC. Protein product: CASSLVAGKDGYTF.

This clonotype was observed a few times. The chain employs TRBV12-3 or TRBV12-4 and TRBJ2-5, with D possibly TRBD2 on 6 matching bases. The CDR3 runs to 15 residues. V dropped 5 bases and J dropped 0 bases, with 13 bases sitting between them. As DNA, the CDR3 is TGTGCCAGCAGTCCCCTCCTAGCGAACCAAGAGACCCAGTACTTC. Protein sequence: CASSPLLANQETQYF.

The rearrangement uses TRBV7-2 and TRBJ2-7; TRBD1 or TRBD2 may be the D gene (6 bases each). V dropped 4 bases and J dropped 5 bases, with 18 bases sitting between them. Per the germline V gene, CDR1 is SGHTA and CDR2 is FQGNSA. The length of the CDR3 is 15 residues. The CDR3 DNA reads TGTGCCAGCAGCTCAGAACATTTAGGGGGGAACGAGCAGTACTTC. Protein sequence: CASSSEHLGGNEQYF.

This clonotype was detected only a few times. V usage is TRBV29-1 and J usage is TRBJ2-7; D is possibly TRBD1 (6 bases). The CDR3 runs to 13 residues. Trimming stripped 6 bases from V and 0 bases from J, with 12 bases between. CDR1 and CDR2 (germline): SQVTM, ANQGSEA. The CDR3 is CSVWDTNSYEQYF. The CDR3 nucleotides are TGCAGCGTCTGGGACACCAACTCCTACGAGCAGTACTTC.

By proportion, this clonotype is medium-sized. The chain uses TRBV3-1 and TRBJ2-2; D gene uncertain. The CDR3 contains 17 residues. Germline loops: CDR1 LGHDT, CDR2 YNNKEL (reference sequence). Trimming cost V 3 bases and J 3 bases, with 17 bases left between them. In DNA, the CDR3 is TGTGCCAGCAGCCACGGTTTGGGTCAGCTTGACACCGGGGAGCTGTTTTTT. Its protein is CASSHGLGQLDTGELFF.

This clonotype has a handful of counts. The chain has TRBV2 and TRBJ1-2; D may be TRBD1 (5 bases). This CDR3 has 9 amino acids. Germline CDR1 SNHLY, CDR2 FYNNEI. The V end lost 11 bases, the J end lost 12 bases, and 13 bases lay between the germline ends. The CDR3 DNA follows: TGTGCCTCCGTGGGACTGGACACCTTC. Its protein product is CASVGLDTF.